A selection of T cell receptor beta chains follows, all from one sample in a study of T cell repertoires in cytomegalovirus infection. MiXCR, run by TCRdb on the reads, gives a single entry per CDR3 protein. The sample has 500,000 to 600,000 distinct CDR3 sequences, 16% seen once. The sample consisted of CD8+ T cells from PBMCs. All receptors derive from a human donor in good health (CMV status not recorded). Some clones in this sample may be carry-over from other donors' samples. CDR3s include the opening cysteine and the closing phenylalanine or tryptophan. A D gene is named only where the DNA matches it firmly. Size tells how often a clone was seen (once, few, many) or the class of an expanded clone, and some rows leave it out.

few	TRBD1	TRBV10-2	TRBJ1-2	TGCGCCAGTTTGGGGACAGAACCTTCTATGATGTATGGCTACACCTTC	CASLGTEPSMMYGYTF
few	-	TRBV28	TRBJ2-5	TGTGCCACCCTCACAGGGCTGGAGACCCAGTACTTC	CATLTGLETQYF
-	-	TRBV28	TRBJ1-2	TGTGCCAGCCTGGGTGACCGAGGTGGGCTCTTTGGCTATGGCTACACCTTC	CASLGDRGGLFGYGYTF
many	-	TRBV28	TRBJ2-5	TGTGCCAGCACCTCCCTGGAATACCAAGAGACCCAGTACTTC	CASTSLEYQETQYF
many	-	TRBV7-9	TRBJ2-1	TGTGCCAGTGAGGGGTCTCTCTACAATGAGCAGTTCTTC	CASEGSLYNEQFF
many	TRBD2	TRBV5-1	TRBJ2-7	TGCGCCAGCAGCTTCGCCGCGGGACTAGCGGGGACCTCCTACGAGCAGTACTTC	CASSFAAGLAGTSYEQYF
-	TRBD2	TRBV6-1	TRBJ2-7	TGTGCCAGCATCGGGACTAAAAACTCCTACGAGCAGTACTTC	CASIGTKNSYEQYF
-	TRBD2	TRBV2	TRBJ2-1	TGTGCCAGCACCCAGCGGGGGGGCCGTGGGGATGAGCAGTTCTTC	CASTQRGGRGDEQFF
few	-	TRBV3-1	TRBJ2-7	TGTGCCAGCAGCCAAGAGGAGGCCCGGGTCCCCTACGAGCAGTACTTC	CASSQEEARVPYEQYF
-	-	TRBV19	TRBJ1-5	TGTGCCAGTACCGCAGCAGGATCCAATCAGCCCCAGCATTTT	CASTAAGSNQPQHF
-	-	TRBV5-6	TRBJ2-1	TGTGCCAGCAACCCAGGGGGAGGGCCCTCGAATGAGCAGTTCTTC	CASNPGGGPSNEQFF
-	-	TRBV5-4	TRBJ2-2	TGTGCCAGCAGCTTGGCCAACAGGCACCCGAACACCGGGGAGCTGTTTTTT	CASSLANRHPNTGELFF
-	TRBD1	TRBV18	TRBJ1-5	TGTGCCAGCTCACCCCCCTCCACGGGACAGACAACCCCTTATAGCAATCAGCCCCAGCATTTT	CASSPPSTGQTTPYSNQPQHF
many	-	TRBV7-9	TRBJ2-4	TGTGCCAGCAGCCCCCCCAGTGGGGGGCTCCTCAAAAACATTCAGTACTTC	CASSPPSGGLLKNIQYF
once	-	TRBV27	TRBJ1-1	TGTGCCAGCACCAGAGCCCCTAACACTGAAGCTTTCTTT	CASTRAPNTEAFF
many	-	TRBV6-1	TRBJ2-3	TGTGCCAGCAGTCGCGGGGGCGCAGATACGCAGTATTTT	CASSRGGADTQYF
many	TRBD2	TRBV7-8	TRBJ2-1	TGTGCCAGCAGCCGACTAGCGGAGGGTTCCTACAATGAGCAGTTCTTC	CASSRLAEGSYNEQFF